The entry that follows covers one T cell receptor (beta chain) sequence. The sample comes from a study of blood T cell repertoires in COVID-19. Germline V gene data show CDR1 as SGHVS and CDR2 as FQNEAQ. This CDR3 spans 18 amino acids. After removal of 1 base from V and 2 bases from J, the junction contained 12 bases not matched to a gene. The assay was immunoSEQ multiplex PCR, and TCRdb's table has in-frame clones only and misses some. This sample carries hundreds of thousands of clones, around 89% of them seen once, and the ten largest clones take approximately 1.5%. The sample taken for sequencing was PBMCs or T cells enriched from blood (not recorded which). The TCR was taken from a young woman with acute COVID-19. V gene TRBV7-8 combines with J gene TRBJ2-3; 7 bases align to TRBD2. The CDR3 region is CASSLEARGTTLTDTQYF. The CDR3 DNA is TGTGCCAGCAGCTTAGAGGCCCGCGGGACTACCCTCACAGATACGCAGTATTTT.